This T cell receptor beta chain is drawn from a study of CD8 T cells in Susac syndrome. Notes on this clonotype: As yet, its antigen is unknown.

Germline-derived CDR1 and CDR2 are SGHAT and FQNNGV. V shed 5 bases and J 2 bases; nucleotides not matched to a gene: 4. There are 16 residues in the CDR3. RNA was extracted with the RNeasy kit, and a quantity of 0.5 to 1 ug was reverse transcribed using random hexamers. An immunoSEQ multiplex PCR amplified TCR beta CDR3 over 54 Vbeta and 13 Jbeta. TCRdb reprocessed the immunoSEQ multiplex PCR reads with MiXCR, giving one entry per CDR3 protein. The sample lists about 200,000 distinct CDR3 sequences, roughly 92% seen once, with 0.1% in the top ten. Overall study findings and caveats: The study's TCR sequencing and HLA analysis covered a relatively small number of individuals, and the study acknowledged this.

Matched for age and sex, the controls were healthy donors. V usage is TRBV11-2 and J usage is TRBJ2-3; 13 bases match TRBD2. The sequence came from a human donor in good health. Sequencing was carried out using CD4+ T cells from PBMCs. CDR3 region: CASSPGTSGATDTQYF. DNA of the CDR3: TGTGCCAGCAGCCCGGGGACTAGCGGGGCCACAGATACGCAGTATTTT.